The 20 T cell receptor beta chains below come from one sample, sequenced in a study of cytomegalovirus exposure and HLA in healthy donors. The PCR had 60 Vbeta and 13 Jbeta primers. This table comes from immunoSEQ multiplex PCR, and its TCRdb copy is limited to in-frame clones, with some not included. Reported are about 140,000 clones; the ten largest clones contain about 2.2%. The sequenced sample consisted of PBMCs. The source is a woman between 18 and 29 years old in good health and CMV-seronegative.

Points on this clone: At the DNA level, this CDR3 is encoded by other sequences in the same sample as well. The CDR3 region is CASSDRILAGASSYNEQFF. The CDR3, as DNA: TGTGCCAGCAGCGATAGGATACTAGCGGGAGCCAGCTCCTACAATGAGCAGTTCTTC. V and J are TRBV9 and TRBJ2-1, with TRBD2 matching over 11 bases. The CDR3 covers 19 residues. V shed 3 bases, J shed 0 bases, and the junction held 11 bases outside the gene matches. In germline, CDR1 is SGDLS, CDR2 YYNGEE.

The gene calls are TRBV30 and TRBJ1-3; D not certain. Germline values: CDR1 GTSNPN, CDR2 SVGIG (reference sequence). This CDR3 spans 17 amino acids. V lost 2 bases, J lost 5 bases, and 22 bases lay in between. The chain's CDR3 is CAWSPAFGGNPRNTIYF. The CDR3 DNA sequence: TGTGCCTGGAGTCCCGCGTTCGGAGGGAATCCGAGAAACACCATATATTTT.

This chain uses TRBV5-1 with TRBJ2-7; 7 bases line up with TRBD1. V dropped 3 bases and J dropped 4; count of bases not matched to a gene: 10. CDR3 length: 15 amino acids. Germline V gives CDR1 SGHRS, CDR2 YFSETQ. CDR3 region: CASSSDRVVSYEQYF. DNA for the CDR3: TGCGCCAGCAGCTCCGACAGGGTTGTATCGTACGAGCAGTACTTC.

V and J are TRBV2 and TRBJ1-5; 8 bases fit TRBD1. V lost 6 bases and J lost 3; bases outside the gene matches: 4. The CDR3 spans 14 residues. Per the germline V gene, CDR1 is SNHLY and CDR2 is FYNNEI. The CDR3 DNA reads as TGTGCCAGCAGGGACAGGGTAAACAATCAGCCCCAGCATTTT. As protein: CASRDRVNNQPQHF.

V is TRBV15 and J is TRBJ2-7; D is perhaps TRBD1 (5 bases). V lost 0 bases to trimming and J lost 10 bases, with 13 bases between them. Germline assignment: CDR1 LNHNV and CDR2 YYDKDF (reference sequence). This CDR3 region has 13 residues. Here the CDR3 reads CATSRDLEGAQYF. The CDR3, as DNA: TGTGCCACCAGCAGAGATTTGGAAGGGGCCCAGTACTTC.

The rearrangement links TRBV6-6 to TRBJ2-5; 8 bases map to TRBD1. The CDR3 spans 14 residues. The germline V gene encodes CDR1 MNHNY and CDR2 SVGAGI (reference sequence). The junction had 6 bases not matched to a gene; V was cut back by 4 bases and J by 5 bases. The CDR3: CASSLRTGPETQYF. The CDR3 coding sequence is TGTGCCAGCAGTTTACGGACAGGGCCTGAGACCCAGTACTTC.

V and J are TRBV19 and TRBJ1-1, with D possibly matching TRBD1 (6 bases). Deletions cut 3 bases from V and 4 bases from J, with 15 bases between. This CDR3 is 15 amino acids long. Germline V lookup: CDR1 LNHDA, CDR2 SQIVND (reference sequence). The CDR3 reads CASSISGGGGTEAFF. As DNA, the CDR3 is TGTGCCAGTAGTATCTCGGGAGGGGGAGGCACTGAAGCTTTCTTT.

The rearrangement joins TRBV6-6 to TRBJ2-7; 10 bases line up with TRBD1. In germline, CDR1 is MNHNY, CDR2 SVGAGI (reference sequence). Losses at the gene ends were 7 bases for V and 1 base for J; bases not matched to a gene: 4. The CDR3 extends over 14 amino acids. The CDR3 DNA sequence: TGTGCCAGCACTGGACAGGGGGGTTCCTACGAGCAGTACGTC. This gives the protein CASTGQGGSYEQYV.

The CDR3 loop reads CAWSFTGDQPQHF. For the CDR3, the DNA is TGTGCCTGGAGTTTCACAGGGGATCAGCCCCAGCATTTT. The chain couples TRBV30 to TRBJ1-5, with TRBD1 identical over 7 bases. V shed 2 bases and J 5 bases; nucleotides not matched to a gene: 3. CDR3 length equals 13 residues. Germline V CDR1 and CDR2: GTSNPN, SVGIG (reference sequence).

To note about this clone: At one boundary the junction diverges from the germline segment, which might be a read error. This sample also contains other DNA sequences that code for the same CDR3. The chain carries TRBV30 and TRBJ2-7; D is perhaps TRBD2 (7 bases). CDR1 is GTSNPN, CDR2 SVGIG, per germline (reference sequence). The CDR3 contains 14 residues. CDR3 amino acids: CAWTGGREYLEQYF. The DNA for the CDR3 is TGTGCCTGGACCGGGGGGCGGGAATACCTCGAGCAGTACTTT. The whole variable domain, remainder taken from reference TRBV30 and TRBJ2-7, is SQTIHQWPATLVQPVGSPLSLECTVEGTSNPNLYWYRQAAGRGLQLLFYSVGIGQISSEVPQNLSASRPQDRQFILSSKKLLLSDSGFYLCAWTGGREYLEQYFGPGTRLTVT.

The rearrangement uses TRBV4-1 and TRBJ1-3; 8 bases fit TRBD1. CDR3 size: 17 residues. Looked up from germline, CDR1 is MGHRA and CDR2 is YSYEKL. V shed 0 bases, J shed 0 bases, and the junction held 4 bases outside the gene matches. The CDR3 DNA is TGCGCCAGCAGCCAAGATAAGGGGACAGGCTCTGGAAACACCATATATTTT. Translating it yields CASSQDKGTGSGNTIYF.

This chain joins TRBV6-1 and TRBJ2-7; perhaps TRBD1 as D (5 bases). The CDR3 loop spans 14 amino acids. Germline CDR1 and CDR2: MNHNS and SASEGT. V was shortened by 6 bases and J by 4 bases, with 16 bases between the two germline ends. For the CDR3, the DNA is TGTGCCAGCAGATTAGGGGCATGGGTGTACGAGCAGTACTTC. Protein: CASRLGAWVYEQYF.

The chain is built from TRBV7-9 and TRBJ2-7; the D gene is possibly TRBD1 (6 bases). Trimming left V 5 bases short and J 6 bases short, with 20 bases between. This CDR3 has 15 amino acids. From germline, CDR1 is SEHNR and CDR2 FQNEAQ (reference sequence). The CDR3 region is CASSLLGGAGGEQYF. The CDR3 DNA reads TGTGCCAGCAGCCTCCTTGGGGGCGCCGGCGGCGAGCAGTACTTC.

The chain uses TRBV27 and TRBJ2-7; D possibly corresponds to TRBD1 (6 bases). Germline CDR1 is MNHEY and CDR2 is SMNVEV (reference sequence). The CDR3 contains 14 residues. With 6 bases removed from V and 2 bases from J, the gap between germline ends came to 14 bases. The CDR3 region has the DNA TGTGCCAGCAGAAGGCAGGGGTCTGCCTACGAGCAGTACGTC. It encodes CASRRQGSAYEQYV.

The chain joins TRBV6-1 to TRBJ2-3; 7 bases map to TRBD1. The V and J ends lost 7 bases and 2 bases, in that order; junction bases with no gene match: 6. The germline gives CDR1 MNHNS, CDR2 SASEGT. The CDR3 has 14 residues. CDR3 in DNA: TGTGCCAGCACAGGGACAGCGACCACAGATACGCAGTATTTT. As protein: CASTGTATTDTQYF.

The chain is built from TRBV27 and TRBJ2-5, with 8 bases lining up with TRBD1. Germline assignment: CDR1 MNHEY and CDR2 SMNVEV (reference sequence). CDR3 length: 16 residues. V was clipped by 5 bases and J by 5 bases; unmatched bases: 13. As DNA, the CDR3 is TGTGCCAGCAGTCCGGTTCAGGGACAGGTGTGGGAGACCCAGTACTTC. This encodes CASSPVQGQVWETQYF.

The chain combines TRBV5-1 with TRBJ2-7, with D maybe TRBD1 (6 bases). This CDR3 contains 13 residues. Germline V gene sequence: CDR1 SGHRS, CDR2 YFSETQ. The V and J ends lost 0 bases and 9 bases respectively, with 13 bases between them. The CDR3 spells CASSLGQGLVQYF. The CDR3 bases are TGCGCCAGCAGCTTGGGGCAGGGGTTGGTGCAGTACTTC.

To note about this clone: The DNA is left out, because the CDR3 cannot be placed on it with certainty; the CDR3 is given as TCRdb lists it. The chain recombines TRBV6-5 with TRBJ2-3; TRBD2 is taken as the D call from the table, unchecked against the DNA. CDR1 is MNHEY and CDR2 is SVGAGI in the germline V gene. Counting both end residues, the CDR3 totals 15 amino acids. CDR3 in amino acids: CASSSAPGGEVSWYF.

The chain carries TRBV6-1 and TRBJ1-2; 7 bases align to TRBD1. The CDR3 has 15 amino acids. The germline V gene has CDR1 MNHNS and CDR2 SASEGT. V was pared by 5 bases and J by 2 bases, with 8 bases of the junction left unmatched. The CDR3 nucleotides are TGTGCCAGCAGTCGGGAAGGGACAGCGAACTATGGCTACACCTTC. Its translation: CASSREGTANYGYTF.

The chain couples TRBV9 to TRBJ2-2; maybe TRBD2 (5 bases). Germline-derived CDR1 and CDR2 are SGDLS and YYNGEE. Trimming stripped 0 bases from V and 5 bases from J, with 14 bases between. This CDR3 contains 16 residues. The chain's CDR3 is CASSVDGGGGTGELFF. DNA for the CDR3: TGTGCCAGCAGCGTAGACGGCGGAGGTGGTACCGGGGAGCTGTTTTTT.